The next 2 T cell receptor beta chains were all read from a single sample in a study of blood T cell repertoires in COVID-19. The protocol was immunoSEQ multiplex PCR, while the TCRdb copy is restricted to in-frame clones and leaves out a portion. The sample lists roughly 88,000 clones; over 80% were seen once. The specimen was peripheral blood. The receptor set was obtained from a woman between 50 and 59 years old in a cohort sampled during active COVID-19.

The J gene is TRBJ1-2, the V gene TRBV3-1 (or the pseudogene TRBV3-2), with D possibly being TRBD1 (6 bases). Germline-derived CDR1 and CDR2 are LGHDT and YNNKEL (reference sequence). The ends were cut back, 0 bases at V and 3 bases at J, with 8 bases in the middle. CDR3 length equals 14 residues. The CDR3 nucleotides read TGTGCCAGCAGCCAAGAAGGGACATACTATGGCTACACCTTC. It is translated as CASSQEGTYYGYTF.

The chain recombines TRBV29-1 with TRBJ2-1, with a tentative D call TRBD1 (6 bases). The CDR3 has 13 residues. Per germline, CDR1 SQVTM and CDR2 ANQGSEA. V shed 3 bases and J shed 4 bases, with 10 bases lying between them. CDR3 in DNA: TGCAGCGTTGAGGACAGCCGATACAATGAGCAGTTCTTC. It translates to CSVEDSRYNEQFF.